Presented here are 5 T cell receptor beta chains from one specimen sequenced in a study of blood T cell repertoires in COVID-19 (dated by TCRdb to the early 2020s). Preparation of the library involved the immunoSEQ multiplex PCR assay. The clones in this table, taken by TCRdb from immuneACCESS, are in-frame only. Not every clone is retained; where verified, under half of the shortfall comes from an unresolved V gene, and the cause of the rest is unknown. Present in this sample are around 350,000 clones, about 87% of which were seen just once. Less than 3.5% of the sample is in the top ten clones. Sample: peripheral blood. The receptors derive from a human donor in a cohort sampled during active COVID-19.

The chain combines TRBV19 with TRBJ1-2; no reliable D call. The CDR3 has 15 residues. The V gene's germline CDR1 is LNHDA and CDR2 SQIVND (reference sequence). Trimming removed 0 bases at V and 4 bases at J, with 12 bases between. The CDR3 sequence: CASSIDRGRSYGYTF. The CDR3 DNA reads as TGTGCCAGTAGTATAGATCGGGGTCGATCCTATGGCTACACCTTC.

The rearrangement links TRBV19 to TRBJ1-2; 8 bases agree with TRBD1. The V and J ends lost 9 bases and 1 base, in that order; junction bases with no gene match: 10. This CDR3 contains 15 residues. Germline V gene lookup returns CDR1 LNHDA and CDR2 SQIVND (reference sequence). CDR3 DNA: TGTGCCAGCCGGGATTTAGGACAGGGTAACTATGGCTACACCTTC. It codes for CASRDLGQGNYGYTF.

This clone was counted once. This chain joins TRBV23-1 and TRBJ2-2, with 7 positions matching TRBD1. TRBV23-1 is designated an ORF whose function remains uncertain. This CDR3 has 15 residues. V lost 7 bases to trimming and J lost 1 base; unmatched junction nucleotides: 6. Here the CDR3 DNA reads TGCGCCAGCAAGAGACGACAGGGGAACACCGGGGAGCTGTTTTTT. This codes for CASKRRQGNTGELFF.

This clone was counted a single time. The rearrangement joins TRBV3-1 (or the pseudogene TRBV3-2) to TRBJ1-3, with D tentatively TRBD1 (5 bases). V was trimmed by 0 bases and J by 0 bases, leaving 9 bases between them. CDR3 length: 16 residues. Per germline, CDR1 LGHDT and CDR2 YNNKEL (reference sequence). The CDR3 region has the DNA TGTGCCAGCAGCCAAGATGACAGCCACTCTGGAAACACCATATATTTT. This codes for CASSQDDSHSGNTIYF.

V and J are TRBV4-1 and TRBJ2-7; D may be TRBD2 (7 bases). Trimming pared 1 base from V and 4 bases from J, leaving 17 bases between. CDR3 length equals 16 residues. Per germline, CDR1 MGHRA and CDR2 YSYEKL. The CDR3 loop reads CASSQGGGAGRYEQYF. CDR3 sequence (DNA): TGCGCCAGCAGCCAAGGAGGGGGGGCAGGGAGGTACGAGCAGTACTTC.